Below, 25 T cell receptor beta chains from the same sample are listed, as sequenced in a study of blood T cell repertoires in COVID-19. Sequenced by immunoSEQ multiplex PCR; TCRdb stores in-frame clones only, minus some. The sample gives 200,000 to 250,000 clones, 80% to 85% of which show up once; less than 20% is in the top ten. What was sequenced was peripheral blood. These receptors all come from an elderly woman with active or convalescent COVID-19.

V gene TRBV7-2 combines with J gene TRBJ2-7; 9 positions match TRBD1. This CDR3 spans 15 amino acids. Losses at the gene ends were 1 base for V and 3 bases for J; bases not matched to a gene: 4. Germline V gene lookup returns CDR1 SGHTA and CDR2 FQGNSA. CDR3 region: CASSLDPTGGYEQYF. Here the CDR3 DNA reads TGTGCCAGCAGCTTAGACCCGACAGGGGGCTACGAGCAGTACTTC. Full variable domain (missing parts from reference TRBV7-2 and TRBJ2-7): GAGVSQSPSNKVTEKGKDVELRCDPISGHTALYWYRQSLGQGLEFLIYFQGNSAPDKSGLPSDRFSAERTGGSVSTLTIQRTQQEDSAVYLCASSLDPTGGYEQYFGPGTRLTVT.

The CDR3 region has the DNA TGTGCCAGCAGCTTAGGACAGGCTGAGACCCAGTACTTC. Amino acids: CASSLGQAETQYF. This sequence joins TRBV13 and TRBJ2-5; maybe TRBD1 (5 bases). V was clipped by 0 bases and J by 5 bases, with 7 bases between them. Germline V gene sequence: CDR1 PRHDT, CDR2 FYEKMQ (reference sequence). The CDR3 has 13 residues.

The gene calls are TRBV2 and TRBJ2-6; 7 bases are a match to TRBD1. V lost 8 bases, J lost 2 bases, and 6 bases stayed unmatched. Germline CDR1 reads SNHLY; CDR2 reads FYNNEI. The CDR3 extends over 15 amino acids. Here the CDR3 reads CASGRQGTGANVLTF. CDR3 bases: TGTGCCAGCGGAAGACAGGGAACTGGGGCCAACGTCCTGACTTTC.

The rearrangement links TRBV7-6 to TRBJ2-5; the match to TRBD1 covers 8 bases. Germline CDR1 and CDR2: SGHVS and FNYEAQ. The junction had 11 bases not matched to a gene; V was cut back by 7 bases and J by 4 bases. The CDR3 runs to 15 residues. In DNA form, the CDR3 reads TGTGCCAGCACCAGGGGGCGGGGAGTAGGAGAGACCCAGTACTTC. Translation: CASTRGRGVGETQYF.

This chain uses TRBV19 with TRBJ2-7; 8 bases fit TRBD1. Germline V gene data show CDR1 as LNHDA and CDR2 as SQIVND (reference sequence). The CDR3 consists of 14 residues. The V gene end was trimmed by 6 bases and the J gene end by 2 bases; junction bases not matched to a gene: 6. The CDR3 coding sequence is TGTGCCAGTAGCCTGACAGGGGAGACCTACGAGCAGTACTTC. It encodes CASSLTGETYEQYF.

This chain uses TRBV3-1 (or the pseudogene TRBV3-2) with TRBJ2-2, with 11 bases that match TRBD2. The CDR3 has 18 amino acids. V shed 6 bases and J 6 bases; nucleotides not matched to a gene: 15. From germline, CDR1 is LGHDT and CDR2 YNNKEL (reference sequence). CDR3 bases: TGTGCCAGCAGAAAGAGGGGTAGCGGGGGGGCCTCGGCCGGGGAGCTGTTTTTT. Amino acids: CASRKRGSGGASAGELFF.

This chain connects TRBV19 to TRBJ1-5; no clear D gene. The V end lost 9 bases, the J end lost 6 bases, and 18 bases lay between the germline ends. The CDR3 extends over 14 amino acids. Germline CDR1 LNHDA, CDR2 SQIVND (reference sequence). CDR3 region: CASTLPLGRQPQHF. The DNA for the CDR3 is TGTGCCAGCACCCTCCCCCTGGGCCGTCAGCCCCAGCATTTT.

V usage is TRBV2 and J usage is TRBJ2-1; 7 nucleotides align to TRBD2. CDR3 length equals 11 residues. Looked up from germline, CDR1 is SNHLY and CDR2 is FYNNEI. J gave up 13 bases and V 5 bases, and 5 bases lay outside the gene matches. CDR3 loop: CASSWDYYQFF. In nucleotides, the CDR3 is TGTGCCAGCAGTTGGGACTATTACCAGTTCTTC.

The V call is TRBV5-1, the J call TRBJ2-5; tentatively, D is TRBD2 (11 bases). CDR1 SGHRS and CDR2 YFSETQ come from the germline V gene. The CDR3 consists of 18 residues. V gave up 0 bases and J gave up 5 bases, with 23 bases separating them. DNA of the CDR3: TGCGCCAGCAGCTTGGGACAGGGGGCTGCTAGCGGGAGGGAGACCCAGTACTTC. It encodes CASSLGQGAASGRETQYF.

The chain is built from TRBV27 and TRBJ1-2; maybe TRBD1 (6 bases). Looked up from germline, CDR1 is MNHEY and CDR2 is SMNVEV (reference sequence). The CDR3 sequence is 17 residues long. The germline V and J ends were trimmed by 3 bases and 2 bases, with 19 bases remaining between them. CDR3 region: CASSFSQGLLGNYGYTF. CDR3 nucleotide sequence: TGTGCCAGCAGTTTCTCTCAGGGGTTACTGGGGAACTATGGCTACACCTTC.

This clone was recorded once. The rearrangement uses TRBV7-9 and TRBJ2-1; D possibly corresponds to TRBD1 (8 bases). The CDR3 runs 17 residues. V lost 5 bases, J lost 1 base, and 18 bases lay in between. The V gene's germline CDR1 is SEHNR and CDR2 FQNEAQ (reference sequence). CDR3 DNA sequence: TGTGCCAGCAGCCTACGGACAGGGAGGGGGTCCTACAATGAGCAGTTCTTC. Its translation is CASSLRTGRGSYNEQFF.

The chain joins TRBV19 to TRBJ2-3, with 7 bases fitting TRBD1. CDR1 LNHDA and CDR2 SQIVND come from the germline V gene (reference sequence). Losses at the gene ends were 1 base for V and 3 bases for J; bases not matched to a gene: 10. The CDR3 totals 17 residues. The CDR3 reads CASSIARGTARTDTQYF. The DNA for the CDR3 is TGTGCCAGTAGTATAGCCAGGGGGACAGCTCGGACAGATACGCAGTATTTT. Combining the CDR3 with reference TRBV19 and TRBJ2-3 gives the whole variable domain DGGITQSPKYLFRKEGQNVTLSCEQNLNHDAMYWYRQDPGQGLRLIYYSQIVNDFQKGDIAEGYSVSREKKESFPLTVTSAQKNPTAFYLCASSIARGTARTDTQYFGPGTRLTVL.

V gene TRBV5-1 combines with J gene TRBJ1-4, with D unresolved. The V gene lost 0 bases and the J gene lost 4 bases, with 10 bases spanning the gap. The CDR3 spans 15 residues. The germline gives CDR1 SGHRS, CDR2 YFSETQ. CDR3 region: CASSLAPGNNEKLFF. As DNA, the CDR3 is TGCGCCAGCAGCTTGGCGCCCGGGAATAATGAAAAACTGTTTTTT.

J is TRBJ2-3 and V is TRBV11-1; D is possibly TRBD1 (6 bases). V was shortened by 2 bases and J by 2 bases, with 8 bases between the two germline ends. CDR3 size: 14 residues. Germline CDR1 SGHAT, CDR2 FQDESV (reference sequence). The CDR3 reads CASSLNRATDTQYF. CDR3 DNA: TGTGCCAGCAGCTTAAACAGGGCCACAGATACGCAGTATTTT.

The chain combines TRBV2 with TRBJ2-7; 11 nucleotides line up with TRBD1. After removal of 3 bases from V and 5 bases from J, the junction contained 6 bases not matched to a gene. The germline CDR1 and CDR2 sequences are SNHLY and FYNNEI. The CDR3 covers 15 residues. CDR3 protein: CASSDLGQGANEQYF. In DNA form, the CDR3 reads TGTGCCAGCAGTGACCTTGGACAGGGGGCTAACGAGCAGTACTTC.

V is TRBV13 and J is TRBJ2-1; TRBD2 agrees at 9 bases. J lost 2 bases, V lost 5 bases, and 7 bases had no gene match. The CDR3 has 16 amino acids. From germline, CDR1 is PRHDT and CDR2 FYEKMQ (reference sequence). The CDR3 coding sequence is TGTGCCAGCAGCCCACCGACTAGCGGCCCCTACAATGAGCAGTTCTTC. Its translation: CASSPPTSGPYNEQFF.

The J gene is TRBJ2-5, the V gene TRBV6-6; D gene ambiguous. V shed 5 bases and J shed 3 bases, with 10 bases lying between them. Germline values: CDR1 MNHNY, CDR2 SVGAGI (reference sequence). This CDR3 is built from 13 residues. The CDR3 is CASSPLFEETQYF. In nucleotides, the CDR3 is TGTGCCAGCAGTCCGCTATTTGAAGAGACCCAGTACTTC.

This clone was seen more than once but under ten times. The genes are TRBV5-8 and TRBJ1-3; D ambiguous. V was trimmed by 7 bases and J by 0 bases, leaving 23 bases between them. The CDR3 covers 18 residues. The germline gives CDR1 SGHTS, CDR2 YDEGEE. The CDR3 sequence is CASGSGLREFSSGNTIYF. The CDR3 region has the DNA TGTGCCAGCGGCTCAGGTTTACGGGAGTTTAGCTCTGGAAACACCATATATTTT.

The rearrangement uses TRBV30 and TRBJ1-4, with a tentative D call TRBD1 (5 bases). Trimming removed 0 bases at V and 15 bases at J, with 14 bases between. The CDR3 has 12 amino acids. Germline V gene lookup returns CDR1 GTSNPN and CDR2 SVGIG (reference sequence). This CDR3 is CAWSVKGREMFF. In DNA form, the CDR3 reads TGTGCCTGGAGTGTGAAGGGACGGGAGATGTTTTTT.

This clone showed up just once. CDR3 residues: CASREQGTGELFF. In nucleotides, the CDR3 is TGTGCCAGCAGGGAACAGGGGACCGGGGAGCTGTTTTTT. The chain uses TRBV4-2 and TRBJ2-2, with 7 bases lining up with TRBD1. The ends lost 6 bases at V and 5 bases at J; junction bases unmatched: 3. This CDR3 contains 13 residues. CDR1 LGHNA and CDR2 YNFKEQ come from the germline V gene.

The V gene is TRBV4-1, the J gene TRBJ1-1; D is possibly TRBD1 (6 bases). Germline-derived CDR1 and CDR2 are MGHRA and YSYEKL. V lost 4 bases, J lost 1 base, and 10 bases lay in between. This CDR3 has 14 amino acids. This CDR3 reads CASSREGGNTEAFF. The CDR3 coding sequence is TGCGCCAGCAGCCGAGAAGGGGGGAACACTGAAGCTTTCTTT.

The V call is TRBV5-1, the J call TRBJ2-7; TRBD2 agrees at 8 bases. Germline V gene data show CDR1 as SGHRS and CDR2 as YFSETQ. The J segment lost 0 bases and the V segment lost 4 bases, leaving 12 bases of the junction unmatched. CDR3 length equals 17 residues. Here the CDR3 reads CASSPISVSGSSYEQYF. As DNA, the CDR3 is TGCGCCAGCAGCCCAATCTCCGTCAGCGGGAGCTCCTACGAGCAGTACTTC.

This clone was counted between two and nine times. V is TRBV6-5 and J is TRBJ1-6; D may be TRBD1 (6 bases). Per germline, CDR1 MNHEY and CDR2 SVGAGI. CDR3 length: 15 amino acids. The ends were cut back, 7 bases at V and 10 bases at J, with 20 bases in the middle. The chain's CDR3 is CASMLGGQGQSPLHF. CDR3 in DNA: TGTGCCAGCATGCTCGGGGGGCAGGGGCAATCACCCCTCCACTTT.

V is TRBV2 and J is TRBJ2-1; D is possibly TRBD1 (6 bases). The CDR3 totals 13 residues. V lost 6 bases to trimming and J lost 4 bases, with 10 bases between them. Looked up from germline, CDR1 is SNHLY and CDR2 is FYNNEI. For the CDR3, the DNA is TGTGCCAGCAGGGTACAGGGATACAATGAGCAGTTCTTC. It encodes CASRVQGYNEQFF.

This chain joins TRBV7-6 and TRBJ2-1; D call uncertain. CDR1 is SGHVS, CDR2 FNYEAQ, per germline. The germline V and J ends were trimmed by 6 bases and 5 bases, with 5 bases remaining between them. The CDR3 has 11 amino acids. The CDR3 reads CASSSDNEQFF. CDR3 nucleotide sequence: TGTGCCAGCAGTTCCGACAATGAGCAGTTCTTC.